One and the same sample provided the 32 T cell receptor beta chains below, sequenced in a study of blood T cell repertoires in COVID-19. Here immunoSEQ multiplex PCR was the method, and the copy in TCRdb shows in-frame clones only, minus some. Of roughly 100,000 clones listed, roughly 90% are singletons. The sequencing input was peripheral blood. The receptors originated from a human donor in a cohort sampled during active COVID-19.

This clone came up once. The CDR3 bases are TGTGCCAGTAGAGTAGCGGGAGGTTGGACCGGGGAGCTGTTTTTT. Protein sequence: CASRVAGGWTGELFF. The V and J genes are TRBV19 and TRBJ2-2; 10 nucleotides match TRBD2. Unmatched junction bases numbered 6, after V lost 6 bases and J lost 5 bases. This CDR3 comprises 15 residues. Looked up from germline, CDR1 is LNHDA and CDR2 is SQIVND (reference sequence).

The chain carries TRBV4-2 and TRBJ2-1; TRBD2 matches 12 bases. The trim removed 3 bases at V and 7 bases at J, leaving 13 bases unmatched. The CDR3 spans 18 residues. Germline CDR1 and CDR2: LGHNA and YNFKEQ. This CDR3 reads CASSQGPGGLAGGNEQFF. CDR3 in DNA: TGTGCCAGCAGCCAGGGCCCCGGGGGCCTAGCGGGGGGGAATGAGCAGTTCTTC.

The V and J genes are TRBV5-1 and TRBJ1-2; D perhaps matches TRBD1 (6 bases). V lost 0 bases to trimming and J lost 8 bases, with 17 bases between them. Germline values: CDR1 SGHRS, CDR2 YFSETQ. The CDR3 is 15 amino acids. The chain's CDR3 is CASSLVYGQPGGYTF. In DNA form, the CDR3 reads TGCGCCAGCAGCTTGGTTTATGGACAGCCTGGGGGCTACACCTTC.

Only one count was recorded for this clone. The V gene is TRBV3-1 (or the pseudogene TRBV3-2), the J gene TRBJ2-3, with 8 bases that match TRBD2. Germline CDR1 is LGHDT and CDR2 is YNNKEL (reference sequence). This CDR3 comprises 17 residues. V lost 0 bases to trimming and J lost 2 bases; unmatched junction nucleotides: 7. The CDR3 loop is CASSQDRIAGNTDTQYF. The CDR3 bases are TGTGCCAGCAGCCAAGACAGGATAGCGGGGAACACAGATACGCAGTATTTT.

The V gene is TRBV9, the J gene TRBJ2-2; D might be TRBD1 (6 bases). V lost 0 bases and J 5 bases, leaving 14 bases between the germline ends. The germline gives CDR1 SGDLS, CDR2 YYNGEE. The CDR3 loop spans 16 amino acids. The CDR3 DNA reads TGTGCCAGCAGCGTAGGGCCCCCGACAGGAACCGGGGAGCTGTTTTTT. This translates into CASSVGPPTGTGELFF. The full variable domain, its missing parts supplied by reference TRBV9 and TRBJ2-2, is DSGVTQTPKHLITATGQRVTLRCSPRSGDLSVYWYQQSLDQGLQFLIQYYNGEERAKGNILERFSAQQFPDLHSELNLSSLELGDSALYFCASSVGPPTGTGELFFGEGSRLTVL.

J is TRBJ2-5 and V is TRBV10-3, with 12 bases matching TRBD2. The CDR3 is 17 amino acids. In germline, CDR1 is ENHRY, CDR2 SYGVKD. V was pared by 6 bases and J by 1 base, with 9 bases of the junction left unmatched. CDR3 bases: TGTGCCATCAGCGGGCCGACTAGCGGGGGACTCCAAGAGACCCAGTACTTC. Protein: CAISGPTSGGLQETQYF.

V is TRBV7-6 and J is TRBJ2-5; 13 bases agree with TRBD2. This CDR3 has 17 amino acids. Trimming cost V 0 bases and J 3 bases; bases outside gene matches: 4. The germline V gene encodes CDR1 SGHVS and CDR2 FNYEAQ. This CDR3 is CASSLAPLAGGEETQYF. Written as DNA, the CDR3 is TGTGCCAGCAGCTTAGCTCCACTAGCGGGAGGGGAAGAGACCCAGTACTTC. Full variable domain (outside the CDR3, taken from reference TRBV7-6 and TRBJ2-5): GAGVSQSPRYKVTKRGQDVALRCDPISGHVSLYWYRQALGQGPEFLTYFNYEAQQDKSGLPNDRFSAERPEGSISTLTIQRTEQRDSAMYRCASSLAPLAGGEETQYFGPGTRLLVL.

The chain uses TRBV4-1 and TRBJ2-7, with TRBD2 as a possible D gene (6 bases). V was shortened by 0 bases and J by 5 bases, with 14 bases between the two germline ends. Per germline, CDR1 MGHRA and CDR2 YSYEKL. The length of the CDR3 is 15 residues. CDR3 DNA sequence: TGCGCCAGCAGCCAAGAGTTTCTGGGCGGGGACGAGCAGTACTTC. It encodes CASSQEFLGGDEQYF.

The rearrangement links TRBV30 to TRBJ2-5; 13 positions match TRBD2. V lost 5 bases, J lost 0 bases, and 3 bases stayed unmatched. CDR1 and CDR2 (germline): GTSNPN, SVGIG (reference sequence). This CDR3 is built from 15 residues. The CDR3 loop reads CAWGLAGAYQETQYF. The CDR3 coding sequence is TGTGCCTGGGGACTAGCGGGGGCATACCAAGAGACCCAGTACTTC.

Comments on this clone: The junction does not match germline at one end; this may be a read error. The V call is TRBV28, the J call TRBJ2-1; D is perhaps TRBD2 (7 bases). The germline V gene has CDR1 MDHEN and CDR2 SYDVKM. This CDR3 is 14 amino acids long. CDR3 protein: CASGLRGPYNEQFF. For the CDR3, the DNA is TGTGCCAGCGGTTTGCGGGGGCCGTACAATGAGCAGTTCTTC.

The V and J genes are TRBV5-4 and TRBJ2-1; D ambiguous. Germline V lookup: CDR1 SGHNT, CDR2 YYREEE (reference sequence). CDR3 size: 17 residues. Trimming removed 8 bases from V and 0 bases from J, with 21 bases in between. CDR3 in DNA: TGTGCCAGTGGAGTCGACCGAAACGGAAGCTCCTACAATGAGCAGTTCTTC. Its protein product is CASGVDRNGSSYNEQFF.

The V call is TRBV6-2 or TRBV6-3, the J call TRBJ2-3, with 9 bases aligning to TRBD2. In germline, CDR1 is MNHEY, CDR2 SVGEGT. The CDR3 runs 18 residues. Unmatched junction bases numbered 12, after V lost 4 bases and J lost 1 base. The CDR3 reads CASSFPPLAGGRTDTQYF. CDR3 nucleotides: TGTGCCAGCAGTTTTCCTCCTTTGGCGGGGGGGCGCACAGATACGCAGTATTTT.

The chain is built from TRBV24-1 and TRBJ2-1; D unresolved. V was cut by 7 bases and J by 5 bases, with 17 bases left in between. This CDR3 is built from 15 residues. From germline, CDR1 is KGHDR and CDR2 SFDVKD. As DNA, the CDR3 is TGTGCCACCAGGGATAGTACGGTTGTCGACAATGAGCAGTTCTTC. Its translation: CATRDSTVVDNEQFF.

Concerning this clone: Other DNA sequences in the sample encode the same CDR3. Here the CDR3 reads CATSDLAGDTGELFF. CDR3 DNA sequence: TGTGCCACCAGTGATTTAGCGGGAGACACCGGGGAGCTGTTTTTT. The rearrangement joins TRBV24-1 to TRBJ2-2, with TRBD2 matching over 8 bases. With 1 base clipped from V and 3 bases from J, the junction kept 0 bases outside the gene matches. The CDR3 contains 15 residues. Germline loops: CDR1 KGHDR, CDR2 SFDVKD.

This clone was detected only a few times. The chain carries TRBV11-2 and TRBJ1-2, with TRBD1 as a possible D gene (5 bases). This CDR3 is built from 14 residues. The V gene's germline CDR1 is SGHAT and CDR2 FQNNGV. V dropped 0 bases and J dropped 8 bases, with 13 bases sitting between them. The CDR3 here is CASSLDRTPEGYTF. As DNA, the CDR3 is TGTGCCAGCAGCTTAGATCGGACACCCGAGGGCTACACCTTC.

The gene calls are TRBV5-4 and TRBJ2-6; TRBD1 might be the D (6 bases). Germline V lookup: CDR1 SGHNT, CDR2 YYREEE (reference sequence). There are 14 residues in the CDR3. V was pared by 4 bases and J by 5 bases, with 10 bases between. CDR3 sequence (DNA): TGTGCCAGCAGCCCCTGGGACAGGGCCAACGTCCTGACTTTC. Its translation is CASSPWDRANVLTF. Drawing the rest from reference TRBV5-4 and TRBJ2-6, the complete variable domain is ETGVTQSPTHLIKTRGQQVTLRCSSQSGHNTVSWYQQALGQGPQFIFQYYREEENGRGNFPPRFSGLQFPNYSSELNVNALELDDSALYLCASSPWDRANVLTFGAGSRLTVL.

The genes are TRBV4-1 and TRBJ2-1; a weak D match, TRBD2 (6 bases). V lost 4 bases and J 5 bases, leaving 12 bases between the germline ends. The CDR3 sequence is 14 residues long. Germline V gene data show CDR1 as MGHRA and CDR2 as YSYEKL. CDR3 DNA: TGCGCCAGCAGCCGGGACTGGCCTAACAATGAGCAGTTCTTC. Amino acid sequence: CASSRDWPNNEQFF.

The chain combines TRBV28 with TRBJ1-1; no clear D gene. Germline V lookup: CDR1 MDHEN, CDR2 SYDVKM. V was pared by 2 bases and J by 0 bases, with 7 bases between. The CDR3 is 14 amino acids. CDR3 sequence (DNA): TGTGCCAGCAGTTTAGGGCTGATGAACACTGAAGCTTTCTTT. Residues: CASSLGLMNTEAFF. The whole variable domain, remainder taken from reference TRBV28 and TRBJ1-1, is DVKVTQSSRYLVKRTGEKVFLECVQDMDHENMFWYRQDPGLGLRLIYFSYDVKMKEKGDIPEGYSVSREKKERFSLILESASTNQTSMYLCASSLGLMNTEAFFGQGTRLTVV.

The chain employs TRBV6-2 or TRBV6-3 and TRBJ1-5; D is undetermined. The CDR3 totals 15 residues. The V gene lost 2 bases and the J gene lost 3 bases, with 11 bases spanning the gap. Germline values: CDR1 MNHEY, CDR2 SVGEGT. The CDR3 loop reads CASSYRTGYNQPQHF. The CDR3 DNA is TGTGCCAGCAGTTACAGGACGGGGTACAATCAGCCCCAGCATTTT.

This clone was seen a few times. The chain has TRBV7-9 and TRBJ2-7, with TRBD1 as a possible D gene (6 bases). The CDR3 is 17 amino acids. Trimming pared 4 bases from V and 4 bases from J, leaving 23 bases between. Germline CDR1 is SEHNR and CDR2 is FQNEAQ (reference sequence). The CDR3, as DNA: TGTGCCAGCAGCTCCACAACCGCCGGGACATTCTCGTACGAGCAGTACTTC. Translating it yields CASSSTTAGTFSYEQYF.

This chain connects TRBV7-2 to TRBJ1-6; 11 nucleotides match TRBD1. With V trimmed by 5 bases and J by 9 bases, 6 bases remained unmatched. Germline V gene lookup returns CDR1 SGHTA and CDR2 FQGNSA. This CDR3 contains 15 residues. CDR3 amino acids: CASSPWTGGFSPLHF. The CDR3 DNA sequence: TGTGCCAGCAGCCCTTGGACAGGGGGCTTTTCACCCCTCCACTTT.

V usage is TRBV4-3 and J usage is TRBJ2-7, with 7 nucleotides matching TRBD1. The germline V gene has CDR1 LGHNA and CDR2 YSLEER. CDR3 size: 13 residues. V lost 5 bases to trimming and J lost 7 bases; unmatched junction nucleotides: 8. CDR3 sequence reads: CASSGRQGSEQYF. CDR3 bases: TGCGCCAGCAGCGGGAGACAGGGCTCGGAGCAGTACTTC.

The chain has TRBV29-1 and TRBJ2-2, with D unclear. This CDR3 has 15 residues. Per germline, CDR1 SQVTM and CDR2 ANQGSEA. Between the trimmed V and J ends, which lost 7 bases and 7 bases, there was a span of 22 bases. The CDR3 is CSAEPRVGGVGELFF. CDR3 sequence (DNA): TGCAGCGCCGAACCCCGAGTCGGTGGTGTCGGGGAGCTGTTTTTT.

This clone was observed a single time. The rearrangement uses TRBV27 and TRBJ2-7, with TRBD2 matching 11 bases. Losses at the gene ends were 5 bases for V and 2 bases for J; bases not matched to a gene: 5. Germline V gene lookup returns CDR1 MNHEY and CDR2 SMNVEV (reference sequence). The CDR3 has 15 amino acids. This CDR3 is CASSLGGLAAYEQYF. The DNA for the CDR3 is TGTGCCAGCAGTCTAGGGGGACTAGCGGCCTACGAGCAGTACTTC.

A single count supports this clone. The chain carries TRBV18 and TRBJ2-3, with D tentatively TRBD2 (6 bases). The CDR3 has 16 residues. Germline lookup yields CDR1 KGHSH and CDR2 LQKENI. The V gene lost 3 bases and the J gene lost 5 bases, with 18 bases spanning the gap. The CDR3, as DNA: TGTGCCAGCTCACCCCCGGGACTCCCTGAGGTAGATACGCAGTATTTT. Amino acids: CASSPPGLPEVDTQYF.

The V and J genes are TRBV2 and TRBJ2-7; 8 bases are a match to TRBD1. Germline CDR1 SNHLY, CDR2 FYNNEI. The ends lost 8 bases at V and 1 base at J; junction bases unmatched: 1. The CDR3 spans 12 residues. The CDR3 loop reads CASGQGSYEQYF. CDR3 DNA: TGTGCCAGCGGACAGGGATCCTACGAGCAGTACTTC.

In this sample, this clone turned up once. V and J are TRBV21-1 and TRBJ1-2. TRBV21-1 is a listed pseudogene. This CDR3 region has 13 residues. The CDR3 DNA reads as TGTGCCAGCAGCAAAGTAGTAGTCTATGGCTACACCTTC. Its translation is CASSKVVVYGYTF.

V usage is TRBV4-1 and J usage is TRBJ2-4, with 9 bases aligning to TRBD1. The CDR3 totals 16 residues. Germline V gene sequence: CDR1 MGHRA, CDR2 YSYEKL. The ends lost 4 bases at V and 1 base at J; junction bases unmatched: 5. As DNA, the CDR3 is TGCGCCAGCAGCCCGGGACAGGGAGTGGCCAAAAACATTCAGTACTTC. This translates into CASSPGQGVAKNIQYF.

The chain joins TRBV9 to TRBJ2-3; TRBD2 agrees at 9 bases. The CDR3 spans 16 residues. V gave up 0 bases and J gave up 4 bases; unmatched junction bases: 6. Germline V gives CDR1 SGDLS, CDR2 YYNGEE. Written as DNA, the CDR3 is TGTGCCAGCAGCGTAGGGGCGGGAGGGCGGTCAGATACGCAGTATTTT. This codes for CASSVGAGGRSDTQYF. The whole variable domain, remainder taken from reference TRBV9 and TRBJ2-3, is DSGVTQTPKHLITATGQRVTLRCSPRSGDLSVYWYQQSLDQGLQFLIQYYNGEERAKGNILERFSAQQFPDLHSELNLSSLELGDSALYFCASSVGAGGRSDTQYFGPGTRLTVL.

V is TRBV7-9 and J is TRBJ1-5; 9 bases agree with TRBD1. Germline V gene lookup returns CDR1 SEHNR and CDR2 FQNEAQ (reference sequence). The V and J ends lost 5 bases and 6 bases, in that order; junction bases with no gene match: 8. CDR3 length: 15 amino acids. CDR3 protein: CASSLGTGSFQPQHF. The CDR3 bases are TGTGCCAGCAGCCTAGGGACAGGGTCATTTCAGCCCCAGCATTTT.

This chain links TRBV2 with TRBJ2-4, with D perhaps TRBD2 (6 bases). CDR1 and CDR2 (germline): SNHLY, FYNNEI. There are 14 residues in the CDR3. V lost 3 bases and J lost 4, with 10 bases in between. In DNA form, the CDR3 reads TGTGCCAGCAGTGAGGGGGGAGGAAAAAACATTCAGTACTTC. Translated, it gives CASSEGGGKNIQYF. Full variable domain (outside the CDR3, taken from reference TRBV2 and TRBJ2-4): EPEVTQTPSHQVTQMGQEVILRCVPISNHLYFYWYRQILGQKVEFLVSFYNNEISEKSEIFDDQFSVERPDGSNFTLKIRSTKLEDSAMYFCASSEGGGKNIQYFGAGTRLSVL.

V usage is TRBV5-6 and J usage is TRBJ1-2, with D maybe TRBD1 (6 bases). V dropped 1 base and J dropped 2 bases, with 12 bases sitting between them. This CDR3 has 15 residues. The germline gives CDR1 SGHDT, CDR2 YYEEEE. As DNA, the CDR3 is TGTGCCAGCAGCTTGTTGTTAACAGGGAACTATGGCTACACCTTC. Its translation is CASSLLLTGNYGYTF.